The clone carrying this T cell receptor (beta chain) was observed a few times. Unique molecular identifiers were included in an RNA-based 3' RACE TCR library. Each CDR3 protein is one row after TCRdb ran MiXCR on the 3' RACE reads. In the table there are some 90,000 distinct CDR3 sequences, under 8% of which are singletons. V lost 4 bases and J lost 2; bases outside the gene matches: 5. This CDR3 region has 14 residues. Germline V lookup: CDR1 SGHRS, CDR2 YFSETQ. The data were taken from a study of HIV-infected children after antiretroviral therapy interruption. Looking at the study overall: Continuous-treatment samples came from weeks 0, 48 and 150.

Indicated treatment: PENTA 11 planned treatment interruption arm or continuous ART arm. From thawed PBMCs, naive CD4+ CD45RA+ CD45RO- T cells were sorted. The sequencing used CD45RA+ CD4+ T cells from PBMCs, pooled from several time points, collected from a donor given antiretroviral therapy, either interrupted or continuous. Subset meaning: naive CD4+ CD45RA+ CD45RO- T cells. The source of this sequence is a pool of human donors with HIV. The chain has TRBV5-1 and TRBJ2-7; the match to TRBD1 covers 8 bases. The CDR3 reads CASSDRQGPYEQYF. CDR3 coding DNA: TGCGCCAGCAGCGACCGACAGGGGCCCTACGAGCAGTACTTC.